This TCR beta chain is from a study of blood T cell repertoires in COVID-19. Data came from immunoSEQ multiplex PCR; TCRdb stores just in-frame clones and leaves some out. The sample consists of about 170,000 clones, about 88% of them appearing once. For recovered donors of Cohort 3, there were two negative PCRs, clearance, or symptom resolution. CDR1 SGHVS and CDR2 FQNEAQ come from the germline V gene. V shed 5 bases and J 4 bases; nucleotides not matched to a gene: 11. The CDR3 sequence is 16 residues long. Material for sequencing was PBMCs or T cells enriched from blood (not recorded which). This TCR came from a woman younger than 35 who had recovered from COVID-19. The chain uses TRBV7-8 and TRBJ2-7; the match to TRBD2 covers 10 bases. The CDR3 bases are TGTGCCAGCAGCGCGTCAAGTCTAGCGGGAGTTTACGAGCAGTACTTC. This gives the protein CASSASSLAGVYEQYF.